These 13 T cell receptor beta chains were sequenced from one sample in a study of patients and donors after allogeneic stem cell transplantation. TCRdb called the RT-PCR reads again in MiXCR, with one record for every CDR3 protein. The sample lists some 160,000 distinct CDR3 sequences, 24% occurring once. The sample comprised blood, either unsorted or a sorted T cell fraction (not recorded which). The receptor source for this set is a human donor who was either an allogeneic HSCT recipient or a stem cell or donor lymphocyte infusion donor (not recorded which). It is not recorded whose cells these are; they may come from a transplant donor.

This clonotype was observed a handful of times. The rearrangement links TRBV12-3 or TRBV12-4 to TRBJ2-2; D not certain. CDR3 size: 13 residues. The ends were cut back, 5 bases at V and 2 bases at J, with 6 bases in the middle. Written as DNA, the CDR3 is TGTGCCAGCAGTGAGATAAACACCGGGGAGCTGTTTTTT. Translating gives CASSEINTGELFF.

This clonotype was counted at least ten times. The chain is built from TRBV12-3 or TRBV12-4 and TRBJ1-1; no definite D call. There are 13 residues in the CDR3. Between the trimmed V and J ends, which lost 7 bases and 1 base, there was a span of 10 bases. The CDR3 protein is CASKQPENTEAFF. CDR3 bases: TGTGCCAGCAAACAACCCGAGAACACTGAAGCTTTCTTT.

This clonotype has at least ten counts. The V call is TRBV7-8, the J call TRBJ1-2; D gene unclear. The V end lost 3 bases, the J end lost 4 bases, and 21 bases lay between the germline ends. Germline assignment: CDR1 SGHVS and CDR2 FQNEAQ. The CDR3 loop spans 17 amino acids. CDR3 in DNA: TGTGCCAGCAGCTTGAGGACCCAGCCGCCGCGGATCTATGGCTACACCTTC. As protein: CASSLRTQPPRIYGYTF.

This clonotype was picked up a small number of times. This chain joins TRBV20-1 and TRBJ1-3; TRBD1 might be the D (5 bases). CDR1 DFQATT and CDR2 SNEGSKA come from the germline V gene (reference sequence). V lost 0 bases to trimming and J lost 5 bases, with 17 bases between them. CDR3 length equals 16 residues. The DNA of the CDR3 is TGCAGTGCTAGAGATATAACAGGCGCCTATAGAAACACCATATATTTT. It codes for CSARDITGAYRNTIYF.

The sample holds a few counts of this clonotype. The chain recombines TRBV29-1 with TRBJ1-1; weak D call: TRBD1 (6 bases). V was trimmed by 7 bases and J by 1 base, leaving 13 bases between them. CDR3 length equals 13 residues. CDR1 is SQVTM and CDR2 is ANQGSEA in the germline V gene. In DNA, the CDR3 is TGCAGCGGAATAGGGGGGGAGAACACTGAAGCTTTCTTT. Translation: CSGIGGENTEAFF.

The J gene is TRBJ2-3, the V gene TRBV6-2 or TRBV6-3, with 9 bases aligning to TRBD2. The CDR3 has 15 residues. Germline loops: CDR1 MNHEY, CDR2 SVGEGT. The junction had 10 bases not matched to a gene; V was cut back by 6 bases and J by 6 bases. CDR3 nucleotides: TGTGCCAGCAGCCTTGGCGGGGGGGCCAAGGATACGCAGTATTTT. This codes for CASSLGGGAKDTQYF.

This clonotype was picked up a small number of times. This chain connects TRBV7-9 to TRBJ2-7, with D maybe TRBD2 (6 bases). The CDR3 loop spans 15 amino acids. V dropped 5 bases and J dropped 3 bases, with 17 bases sitting between them. Germline V lookup: CDR1 SEHNR, CDR2 FQNEAQ (reference sequence). CDR3 sequence: CASSPPYVGGYEQYF. CDR3 DNA sequence: TGTGCCAGCAGCCCCCCCTATGTGGGGGGCTACGAGCAGTACTTC.

The chain links TRBV12-3 or TRBV12-4 to TRBJ1-5; D is ambiguous. V was trimmed by 11 bases and J by 1 base, leaving 12 bases between them. This CDR3 is 13 amino acids long. The CDR3 nucleotides read TGTGCCGGCGCGCGGGGAAGCAATCAGCCCCAGCATTTT. This encodes CAGARGSNQPQHF.

This clonotype has only a few counts. The chain carries TRBV12-3 or TRBV12-4 and TRBJ1-3; D not certain. The CDR3 sequence is 13 residues long. Trimming removed 5 bases at V and 0 bases at J, with 5 bases between. The CDR3 loop is CASSDYSGNTIYF. The CDR3 bases are TGTGCCAGCAGTGATTACTCTGGAAACACCATATATTTT.

Only a few counts were recorded for this clonotype. The rearrangement joins TRBV5-1 to TRBJ1-4; 7 bases match TRBD1. This CDR3 has 15 residues. Germline V gene lookup returns CDR1 SGHRS and CDR2 YFSETQ. The trim removed 3 bases at V and 4 bases at J, leaving 6 bases unmatched. Here the CDR3 DNA reads TGCGCCAGCAGCTCGACGGGACAGAATAATGAAAAACTGTTTTTT. It codes for CASSSTGQNNEKLFF.

This clonotype was detected ten times or more. The J gene is TRBJ1-4, the V gene TRBV20-1, with TRBD1 matching over 8 bases. V lost 5 bases, J lost 5 bases, and 4 bases stayed unmatched. Germline CDR1 and CDR2: DFQATT and SNEGSKA (reference sequence). The CDR3 loop spans 13 amino acids. Written as DNA, the CDR3 is TGCAGTGCTCCGGACAGGGCGAATGAAAAACTGTTTTTT. This codes for CSAPDRANEKLFF.

The sample holds many counts of this clonotype. V gene TRBV12-3 or TRBV12-4 combines with J gene TRBJ1-5; unclear D gene. Between the trimmed V and J ends, which lost 3 bases and 6 bases, there was a span of 9 bases. CDR3 length equals 13 residues. CDR3 amino acids: CASSFSGTQPQHF. The CDR3 DNA is TGTGCCAGCAGTTTTTCCGGCACTCAGCCCCAGCATTTT.

The chain recombines TRBV4-2 with TRBJ2-5; no firm D call. The CDR3 sequence is 14 residues long. With 1 base removed from V and 5 bases from J, the gap between germline ends came to 11 bases. CDR1 and CDR2 from the germline V gene are LGHNA and YNFKEQ. CDR3 region: CASSQVSIGETQYF. CDR3 in DNA: TGTGCCAGCAGCCAAGTATCCATTGGGGAGACCCAGTACTTC.